Following are 21 T cell receptor beta chains from one sample sequenced in a study of blood T cell repertoires in COVID-19. The data were produced by immunoSEQ multiplex PCR, yet TCRdb's version contains in-frame clones alone and is incomplete. The repertoire includes about 86,000 clones, roughly 82% of them detected once, and 1% to 1.5% sits in the top ten. Input material: peripheral blood. All receptors come from a woman of 80 years or more with acute or convalescent COVID-19.

The chain is built from TRBV5-8 and TRBJ1-5, with D unclear. Trimming pared 4 bases from V and 16 bases from J, leaving 9 bases between. Looked up from germline, CDR1 is SGHTS and CDR2 is YDEGEE. CDR3 size: 9 residues. The CDR3 spells CASSPLEHF. The CDR3 DNA follows: TGTGCCAGCAGCCCCCTAGAACATTTT. Full variable domain (rest looked up from reference TRBV5-8 and TRBJ1-5): EAGVTQSPTHLIKTRGQQATLRCSPISGHTSVYWYQQALGLGLQFLLWYDEGEERNRGNFPPRFSGRQFPNYSSELNVNALELEDSALYLCASSPLEHFGDGTRLSIL.

This clone was recorded only once. This sequence joins TRBV7-9 and TRBJ1-2; maybe TRBD1 (6 bases). CDR1 is SEHNR and CDR2 is FQNEAQ in the germline V gene (reference sequence). Trimming stripped 5 bases from V and 0 bases from J, with 7 bases between. The CDR3 spans 13 residues. In DNA form, the CDR3 reads TGTGCCAGCAGCCCAGGGGCTAACTATGGCTACACCTTC. This encodes CASSPGANYGYTF.

The gene calls are TRBV6-5 and TRBJ2-3; a possible D gene is TRBD2 (6 bases). CDR3 size: 14 residues. Germline V gene lookup returns CDR1 MNHEY and CDR2 SVGAGI. The CDR3 DNA follows: TGTGCTACCCAACGGGGCGGGGTGGCAGATACGCAGTATTTT. It specifies CATQRGGVADTQYF.

The chain couples TRBV3-1 (or the pseudogene TRBV3-2) to TRBJ2-2; 9 bases align to TRBD2. CDR1 and CDR2 from the germline V gene are LGHDT and YNNKEL (reference sequence). CDR3 size: 15 residues. Trimming at V came to 3 bases and at J to 4 bases, leaving 3 bases not matched to a gene. For the CDR3, the DNA is TGTGCCAGCAGCCAGGCTAGCGGGACCACCGGGGAGCTGTTTTTT. Its translation: CASSQASGTTGELFF.

V and J are TRBV7-6 and TRBJ2-1, with 8 bases that match TRBD2. The V gene's germline CDR1 is SGHVS and CDR2 FNYEAQ. The length of the CDR3 is 15 residues. V shed 4 bases and J 8 bases; nucleotides not matched to a gene: 10. Here the CDR3 reads CASSSGRALWDEQFF. The CDR3 nucleotides read TGTGCCAGCAGCTCCGGGAGGGCATTATGGGATGAGCAGTTCTTC.

This clone appeared a few times. The CDR3 sequence is CSASEARHVARPQHF. The CDR3 nucleotides are TGCAGTGCTAGTGAGGCTCGCCATGTGGCCCGTCCCCAGCATTTT. The chain is built from TRBV20-1 and TRBJ1-5; D gene unclear. Germline CDR1 is DFQATT and CDR2 is SNEGSKA (reference sequence). V lost 3 bases and J lost 10, with 22 bases in between. The CDR3 covers 15 residues.

This chain connects TRBV28 to TRBJ2-7, with a tentative D call TRBD2 (6 bases). CDR1 and CDR2 from the germline V gene are MDHEN and SYDVKM. This CDR3 contains 12 residues. Trimming pared 6 bases from V and 2 bases from J, leaving 8 bases between. CDR3 nucleotides: TGTGCCAGCAGAGGGGAGGCCTACGAGCAGTACTTC. Amino acids: CASRGEAYEQYF.

As DNA, the CDR3 is TGTGCCATCAGCGAGGTCTTAAGCGATGAGCAGTTCTTC. Amino acids: CAISEVLSDEQFF. The chain has TRBV10-3 and TRBJ2-1; D gene ambiguous. The CDR3 runs to 13 residues. V was clipped by 6 bases and J by 8 bases, with 14 bases between them. Germline CDR1 ENHRY, CDR2 SYGVKD.

A few counts support this clone. The chain combines TRBV12-3 or TRBV12-4 with TRBJ1-2; no clear D gene. The CDR3 extends over 13 amino acids. V gave up 7 bases and J gave up 0 bases, with 9 bases separating them. CDR3 protein: CASNEGANYGYTF. DNA of the CDR3: TGTGCCAGCAACGAAGGAGCTAACTATGGCTACACCTTC.

The chain joins TRBV2 to TRBJ2-7, with D perhaps TRBD1 (6 bases). Per the germline V gene, CDR1 is SNHLY and CDR2 is FYNNEI. Deletions cut 1 base from V and 6 bases from J, with 13 bases between. CDR3 size: 14 residues. The CDR3 DNA sequence: TGTGCCAGCAGTGAAGGGGGAACAGGGCCCGAGCAGTACTTC. Its translation: CASSEGGTGPEQYF.

This clone has only one observation. The chain employs TRBV6-5 and TRBJ1-1; D gene unclear. Trimming shortened V by 0 bases and J by 5 bases, and 10 bases separated the two germline ends. There are 14 residues in the CDR3. Per the germline V gene, CDR1 is MNHEY and CDR2 is SVGAGI. The CDR3 region has the DNA TGTGCCAGCAGTTACTCCCGTGAGGGAACTGAAGCTTTCTTT. As protein: CASSYSREGTEAFF.

The chain is built from TRBV10-3 and TRBJ2-7; TRBD2 agrees at 7 bases. The trim removed 10 bases at V and 4 bases at J, leaving 13 bases unmatched. The CDR3 extends over 14 amino acids. CDR1 is ENHRY and CDR2 is SYGVKD in the germline V gene. The CDR3 reads CATRQGREAYEQYF. In DNA form, the CDR3 reads TGTGCCACGAGGCAGGGTCGGGAGGCTTACGAGCAGTACTTC.

This chain connects TRBV10-2 to TRBJ2-7, with a weak D call TRBD2 (6 bases). V lost 3 bases, J lost 12 bases, and 21 bases lay in between. The CDR3 is 14 amino acids. Germline V lookup: CDR1 WSHSY, CDR2 SAAADI. The CDR3 DNA reads as TGCGCCAGCAGTGACCTAGCCGGGACTTCGGGGTTGTACTTC. Amino acid sequence: CASSDLAGTSGLYF.

The rearrangement uses TRBV5-4 and TRBJ2-1; TRBD2 might be the D (6 bases). The CDR3 sequence is 17 residues long. V gave up 3 bases and J gave up 5 bases, with 21 bases separating them. CDR1 SGHNT and CDR2 YYREEE come from the germline V gene (reference sequence). CDR3 coding DNA: TGTGCCAGCAGCTCCGGTGGTAGCGGCCCCCTAAACAATGAGCAGTTCTTC. It codes for CASSSGGSGPLNNEQFF.

The chain has TRBV3-1 (or the pseudogene TRBV3-2) and TRBJ1-6; maybe TRBD1 (6 bases). This CDR3 region has 13 residues. The germline gives CDR1 LGHDT, CDR2 YNNKEL (reference sequence). V lost 5 bases and J 6 bases, leaving 8 bases between the germline ends. CDR3 residues: CASSKTGNSPLHF. Written as DNA, the CDR3 is TGTGCCAGCAGCAAGACAGGTAATTCACCCCTCCACTTT.

This rearrangement joins TRBV28 to TRBJ2-2, with 9 positions matching TRBD1. Trimming cost V 8 bases and J 4 bases; bases outside gene matches: 5. CDR1 and CDR2 from the germline V gene are MDHEN and SYDVKM. The CDR3 consists of 14 residues. The CDR3 DNA is TGTGCCAGCGCCGGGACAGGGTTCACCGGGGAGCTGTTTTTT. Protein sequence: CASAGTGFTGELFF. The full variable domain, with the rest looked up from reference TRBV28 and TRBJ2-2, is DVKVTQSSRYLVKRTGEKVFLECVQDMDHENMFWYRQDPGLGLRLIYFSYDVKMKEKGDIPEGYSVSREKKERFSLILESASTNQTSMYLCASAGTGFTGELFFGEGSRLTVL.

The genes are TRBV11-2 and TRBJ2-1, with 13 bases matching TRBD2. The CDR3 runs 16 residues. The germline V gene has CDR1 SGHAT and CDR2 FQNNGV. The ends lost 4 bases at V and 8 bases at J; junction bases unmatched: 8. This CDR3 reads CASSSVGTSGKDEQFF. The CDR3 DNA follows: TGTGCCAGCAGCTCGGTTGGGACTAGCGGGAAGGATGAGCAGTTCTTC.

The chain is built from TRBV10-3 and TRBJ2-3; 9 bases are a match to TRBD1. Germline V CDR1 and CDR2: ENHRY, SYGVKD. Trimming at V came to 1 base and at J to 5 bases, leaving 10 bases not matched to a gene. This CDR3 is built from 17 residues. The DNA for the CDR3 is TGTGCCATCAGTGAGTTCCGGGACAGGGTGATGGAAGATACGCAGTATTTT. Its protein is CAISEFRDRVMEDTQYF.

This clone appeared a few times. The chain has TRBV19 and TRBJ1-1; 9 positions agree with TRBD1. Germline loops: CDR1 LNHDA, CDR2 SQIVND (reference sequence). V was clipped by 5 bases and J by 5 bases; unmatched bases: 12. This CDR3 contains 16 residues. The CDR3: CASSPGTGLPQTEAFF. CDR3 DNA sequence: TGTGCCAGTAGTCCTGGGACAGGGCTTCCCCAAACTGAAGCTTTCTTT.

Here the CDR3 DNA reads TGTGCCAGCAGTTACCCCTCGTGGGGACAGACAATGAACACTGAAGCTTTCTTT. Its translation is CASSYPSWGQTMNTEAFF. This chain connects TRBV6-2 or TRBV6-3 to TRBJ1-1, with 7 bases matching TRBD1. This CDR3 spans 18 amino acids. V lost 2 bases, J lost 0 bases, and 12 bases stayed unmatched. CDR1 and CDR2 from the germline V gene are MNHEY and SVGEGT.

This chain uses TRBV5-5 with TRBJ1-5; 7 nucleotides match TRBD1. In germline, CDR1 is SGHKS, CDR2 YYEKEE (reference sequence). V lost 4 bases, J lost 4 bases, and 5 bases stayed unmatched. This CDR3 is built from 14 residues. CDR3 coding DNA: TGTGCCAGCAGCCCGGGACAGCTAAATCAGCCCCAGCATTTT. Encoded protein: CASSPGQLNQPQHF.